These 21 T cell receptor beta chains share one sample of origin, sequenced in a study of sequential checkpoint blockade in melanoma. The data were produced by immunoSEQ multiplex PCR, yet TCRdb's version contains in-frame clones alone and is incomplete. There are roughly 30,000 clones in the sample; 65% to 85% occur only once, and approximately 16% lies in the top ten. Treatment noted: randomized to nivolumab then ipilimumab (arm A) or the reverse (arm B). Here the sequenced sample was CD8+ T cells sorted from blood (inferred from file names), taken from a patient given nivolumab and ipilimumab in sequence. These receptor sequences come from a human donor with melanoma.

About this clone: A read error may account for a junction end that differs from germline. This rearrangement joins TRBV9 to TRBJ2-3, with 14 nucleotides matching TRBD2. Germline loops: CDR1 SGDLS, CDR2 YYNGEE. The CDR3 covers 18 residues. For the CDR3, the DNA is TGTGCCGGCAGCCCGGGACTAGCGGGGGAACCTAGCACAGATACGCAGTATTTT. This codes for CAGSPGLAGEPSTDTQYF.

The V call is TRBV2, the J call TRBJ2-1; TRBD2 is a possible D gene (6 bases). The CDR3 runs 15 residues. The V gene lost 4 bases and the J gene lost 0 bases, with 10 bases spanning the gap. Germline V gene data show CDR1 as SNHLY and CDR2 as FYNNEI. The CDR3 is CASSVSGHSYNEQFF. CDR3 bases: TGTGCCAGCAGTGTTAGCGGTCACTCCTACAATGAGCAGTTCTTC.

This chain connects TRBV4-3 to TRBJ2-2; no definite D call. Between the trimmed V and J ends, which lost 2 bases and 2 bases, there was a span of 6 bases. Looked up from germline, CDR1 is LGHNA and CDR2 is YSLEER. The CDR3 extends over 14 amino acids. CDR3 in DNA: TGCGCCAGCAGCCAACAGCGCAACACCGGGGAGCTGTTTTTT. Its protein product is CASSQQRNTGELFF.

V usage is TRBV13 and J usage is TRBJ2-3; 15 bases match TRBD2. Germline V gives CDR1 PRHDT, CDR2 FYEKMQ (reference sequence). Trimming cost V 1 base and J 0 bases; bases outside gene matches: 5. The CDR3 consists of 19 residues. The CDR3 loop is CASSLVRTSGGGSTDTQYF. CDR3 sequence (DNA): TGTGCCAGCAGCTTAGTTCGGACTAGCGGGGGGGGGAGCACAGATACGCAGTATTTT.

This clone was seen only a few times. This sequence joins TRBV7-6 and TRBJ2-1; D is unclear. The CDR3 has 13 residues. V was shortened by 4 bases and J by 7 bases, with 11 bases between the two germline ends. CDR1 and CDR2 (germline): SGHVS, FNYEAQ. CDR3 nucleotides: TGTGCCAGCAGCTCCTTCCCGGGTAATGAGCAGTTCTTC. Translating gives CASSSFPGNEQFF.

This clone was seen a single time. The chain carries TRBV7-9 and TRBJ1-2, with 8 bases fitting TRBD1. The junction had 9 bases not matched to a gene; V was cut back by 5 bases and J by 1 base. The germline V gene encodes CDR1 SEHNR and CDR2 FQNEAQ (reference sequence). The CDR3 runs 16 residues. The CDR3 nucleotides read TGTGCCAGCAGCCAAGAGGGGACAGGCATTAACTATGGCTACACCTTC. Translated: CASSQEGTGINYGYTF.

The CDR3 coding sequence is TGTGCCAGCAGCTTAGGAGCATACAATGAGCAGTTCTTC. It specifies CASSLGAYNEQFF. The genes are TRBV7-6 and TRBJ2-1; D uncertain. The length of the CDR3 is 13 residues. CDR1 and CDR2 from the germline V gene are SGHVS and FNYEAQ. The ends were cut back, 1 base at V and 4 bases at J, with 5 bases in the middle.

The chain has TRBV19 and TRBJ2-1, with 10 bases matching TRBD2. V shed 8 bases and J 4 bases; nucleotides not matched to a gene: 5. CDR1 LNHDA and CDR2 SQIVND come from the germline V gene (reference sequence). This CDR3 has 14 amino acids. CDR3: CASLAGGLYNEQFF. As DNA, the CDR3 is TGTGCCAGTTTAGCGGGGGGCCTTTACAATGAGCAGTTCTTC.

Only one count was recorded for this clone. The chain combines TRBV6-6 with TRBJ2-7; TRBD1 is a possible D gene (5 bases). Per germline, CDR1 MNHNY and CDR2 SVGAGI (reference sequence). Trimming pared 6 bases from V and 0 bases from J, leaving 18 bases between. This CDR3 comprises 16 residues. This CDR3 reads CASRLLRERNSYEQYF. The DNA of the CDR3 is TGTGCCAGCAGGTTGCTCAGGGAACGTAACTCCTACGAGCAGTACTTC.

V gene TRBV6-6 combines with J gene TRBJ1-1, with D uncertain. Per germline, CDR1 MNHNY and CDR2 SVGAGI (reference sequence). V lost 2 bases and J 0 bases, leaving 13 bases between the germline ends. CDR3 length: 16 amino acids. The CDR3 sequence: CASSYGQYLLNTEAFF. DNA of the CDR3: TGTGCCAGCAGTTACGGGCAGTATCTTCTGAACACTGAAGCTTTCTTT.

The chain carries TRBV20-1 and TRBJ1-1; D gene unclear. V lost 6 bases to trimming and J lost 6 bases, with 8 bases between them. Germline V lookup: CDR1 DFQATT, CDR2 SNEGSKA (reference sequence). This CDR3 has 10 amino acids. As DNA, the CDR3 is TGCAGTGCAAACGCGCCTGAAGCTTTCTTT. It specifies CSANAPEAFF.

V and J are TRBV4-3 and TRBJ1-5, with D perhaps matching TRBD1 (5 bases). V shed 0 bases and J shed 6 bases, with 15 bases lying between them. CDR1 and CDR2 from the germline V gene are LGHNA and YSLEER. The CDR3 extends over 16 amino acids. The CDR3 protein is CASSQDYRAQGQPQHF. CDR3 DNA sequence: TGCGCCAGCAGCCAAGATTACCGCGCCCAGGGTCAGCCCCAGCATTTT.

The J gene is TRBJ2-5, the V gene TRBV5-5, with 9 bases identical to TRBD1. The J call could be wrong; TRBJ2-7 is a better fit for the DNA end. This CDR3 comprises 16 residues. From germline, CDR1 is SGHKS and CDR2 YYEKEE (reference sequence). The CDR3 DNA reads TGTGCCAGCAGCTTGACCCCCGGGACAGGGTCCTACGAGCAGTACTTC. Translating gives CASSLTPGTGSYEQYF.

A word on this clone: Other DNA sequences in the sample encode the same CDR3. The chain recombines TRBV19 with TRBJ2-7; D gene uncertain. The CDR3 consists of 14 residues. V lost 1 base, J lost 3 bases, and 10 bases lay in between. Germline V CDR1 and CDR2: LNHDA, SQIVND (reference sequence). The CDR3 protein is CASSIAGGNYEQYF. The CDR3 bases are TGTGCCAGTAGTATAGCCGGCGGTAACTACGAGCAGTACTTC.

The chain combines TRBV19 with TRBJ1-2; 9 bases are shared with TRBD1. The CDR3 runs 15 residues. Germline V gene data show CDR1 as LNHDA and CDR2 as SQIVND (reference sequence). V dropped 6 bases and J dropped 4; count of bases not matched to a gene: 9. CDR3 nucleotides: TGTGCCAGTAGGAAGGACAGGGGCGCTATCTATGGCTACACCTTC. It translates to CASRKDRGAIYGYTF.

The chain employs TRBV11-2 and TRBJ2-1; D not resolved. The CDR3 is 14 amino acids. Trimming stripped 7 bases from V and 4 bases from J, with 14 bases between. Germline V gives CDR1 SGHAT, CDR2 FQNNGV. CDR3: CASNPGPLYNEQFF. CDR3 DNA: TGTGCCAGCAACCCAGGTCCATTATACAATGAGCAGTTCTTC.

This chain joins TRBV29-1 and TRBJ1-1, with D tentatively TRBD1 (5 bases). The length of the CDR3 is 11 residues. V was shortened by 4 bases and J by 5 bases, with 8 bases between the two germline ends. The germline V gene encodes CDR1 SQVTM and CDR2 ANQGSEA. CDR3 DNA sequence: TGCAGCGTTGGGGGGGGGACTGAAGCTTTCTTT. As protein: CSVGGGTEAFF.

The chain is built from TRBV9 and TRBJ2-2; TRBD2 aligns across 11 bases. The germline V gene encodes CDR1 SGDLS and CDR2 YYNGEE. The CDR3 covers 16 residues. Losses at the gene ends were 2 bases for V and 2 bases for J; bases not matched to a gene: 2. In nucleotides, the CDR3 is TGTGCCAGCAGCGTCCTAGCGGGGGGCAACACCGGGGAGCTGTTTTTT. Amino acid sequence: CASSVLAGGNTGELFF.

The gene calls are TRBV19 and TRBJ1-1; D is possibly TRBD1 (5 bases). The germline V gene has CDR1 LNHDA and CDR2 SQIVND (reference sequence). V lost 7 bases to trimming and J lost 4 bases, with 13 bases between them. There are 13 residues in the CDR3. CDR3 amino acids: CASIRVGGTEAFF. The CDR3 coding sequence is TGTGCCAGTATCAGAGTGGGGGGCACTGAAGCTTTCTTT.

The chain recombines TRBV7-8 with TRBJ2-7; D not certain. Germline loops: CDR1 SGHVS, CDR2 FQNEAQ. The CDR3 totals 14 residues. Trimming left V 5 bases short and J 2 bases short, with 13 bases between. The chain's CDR3 is CASSLQSATYEQYF. Written as DNA, the CDR3 is TGTGCCAGCAGCCTCCAAAGCGCTACCTACGAGCAGTACTTC.

J is TRBJ2-2 and V is TRBV2, with 7 bases aligning to TRBD1. This CDR3 region has 16 residues. V was clipped by 6 bases and J by 6 bases; unmatched bases: 13. CDR1 and CDR2 from the germline V gene are SNHLY and FYNNEI. The DNA for the CDR3 is TGTGCCAGCAGGTCGTCAAACAGGGGAAGATCCGGGGAGCTGTTTTTT. Its protein product is CASRSSNRGRSGELFF.